Shown below are 2 T cell receptor beta chains from a single sample sequenced in a study of response to subunit inactivated influenza vaccine. TCRdb re-called the RT-PCR reads with MiXCR, one entry per CDR3 protein. The repertoire includes about 570,000 distinct CDR3 sequences, approximately 10% of them detected once, and 9.5% to 11% sits in the top ten. These data were also reused for a study on T cells expressing NK-cell markers. As reported in that work: For TCR beta, cDNA was produced by 5'RACE template switching with UMIs.

The sequenced sample was PBMCs from blood, obtained on the day of vaccination. These TCRs come from a man aged 50-60 years who received an inactivated influenza vaccine.

This clonotype has a handful of counts. The J gene is TRBJ2-3, the V gene TRBV7-8; D is possibly TRBD2 (6 bases). V lost 5 bases and J lost 0, with 21 bases in between. The germline gives CDR1 SGHVS, CDR2 FQNEAQ. The CDR3 totals 18 residues. DNA for the CDR3: TGTGCCAGCAGCAGCACCCGGGACTCCCCGGGTAGCACAGATACGCAGTATTTT. It codes for CASSSTRDSPGSTDTQYF.

Many counts were recorded for this clonotype. The chain joins TRBV5-1 to TRBJ2-1, with TRBD2 identical over 9 bases. The trim removed 3 bases at V and 9 bases at J, leaving 10 bases unmatched. Looked up from germline, CDR1 is SGHRS and CDR2 is YFSETQ. The CDR3 consists of 15 residues. This chain's CDR3 is CASSSLGREGVEQFF. In nucleotides, the CDR3 is TGCGCCAGCAGCTCCCTTGGGCGGGAGGGGGTTGAGCAGTTCTTC.